The source of this T cell receptor (beta chain) is a study of CD4+ T cells in melanoma. Broader study findings: Neoantigen-specific CD4+ T cells in melanoma reportedly had diverse differentiation states. CD8+ T cell, macrophage and B cell function reportedly correlated with neoantigen-specific CD4+ T cells.

The data were produced by immunoSEQ multiplex PCR, yet TCRdb's version contains in-frame clones alone and is incomplete. The repertoire holds thousands of clones, with around 65% as singletons. Of note for this clone: Its target is unknown.

Germline-derived CDR1 and CDR2 are SNHLY and FYNNEI. There are 14 residues in the CDR3. With 6 bases clipped from V and 8 bases from J, the junction kept 4 bases outside the gene matches. The chain joins TRBV2 to TRBJ2-1; 13 bases agree with TRBD2. This receptor was identified in a human donor with melanoma. What was sequenced was cells from a culture (not recorded whether cultured in vitro). This CDR3 is CASRGTSGAHEQFF. DNA of the CDR3: TGTGCCAGCAGGGGGACTAGCGGGGCCCATGAGCAGTTCTTC.